The source of this TCR beta chain is a study of CXCR3-negative and CXCR3-positive naive CD8 T cells. UMI-labeled TRB cDNA libraries were prepared by 5' RACE. TCRdb reanalyzed the 5' RACE reads and collapses them to one entry per CDR3 protein, without DNA. With 70,000 to 95,000 distinct CDR3 sequences in the sample, the ten largest clones hold over 1.5%. General study results and limits: The study found comparably high diversity in both naive subsets and much lower diversity in memory CD8+ cells.

To note about this clonotype: Its specificity is unknown.

The source of this sequence is a human donor in good health. Some clones in this sample may be carry-over from other donors' samples. The sequenced sample was naive CXCR3- CD8+ T cells from blood. Documented subset: CD45RO-CCR7+CD27+CD95- naive CD8+ T cells lacking CXCR3 (TNR3-).

CDR3 amino acids: CASHSGTSTDTQYF. This chain connects TRBV4-2 to TRBJ2-3; TCRdb gives TRBD1 as the D gene, but with no DNA this cannot be confirmed. The CDR3 extends over 14 amino acids. Looked up from germline, CDR1 is LGHNA and CDR2 is YNFKEQ.